This note documents a single T cell receptor (beta chain) sequence. Its specific antigen is unknown. One base away there is no much larger clone; base qualities are not given. V trim: 6 bases; J trim: 0 bases; unmatched bases: 8. CDR1 and CDR2, looked up from the germline V gene, are ENHRY and SYGVKD. The CDR3 measures 15 amino acids from cysteine to phenylalanine. The kept DNA is CDR3 alone, 45 bases in frame from the first base. This record belongs to a study of early T cells in non-severe SARS-CoV-2 infection (dated by TCRdb to about 2021). Turning to the overall study: TCR sequencing used bulk RNA from unsorted whole blood, so alpha and beta chains could not be paired.

The method was 5' RACE. Sequenced using a NextSeq 500. Unique molecular identifiers were attached to individual cDNA molecules in the TCR library protocol so that sequencing error and PCR bias could be corrected. Sequencing covered both TCR alpha and beta chains, and within each sample the abundances of alpha and beta sequences were tightly co-correlated. Per the source publication's procedure: Decombinator V4 was used to annotate TCR sequences for V gene, J gene and CDR3. Expanded TCRs were defined as changing significantly between any two time points under a Poisson model with p below 0.0001. Abundances of TCRs were expressed as counts per million after normalisation to the total number of TCRs sequenced in each sample. MAIT TCRs were defined by TRAV1-2 paired with TRAJ12, TRAJ20 or TRAJ33, and iNKT TCRs by TRAV10 paired with TRAJ18. VDJdb, accessed 1 November 2021, was searched for CMV, EBV and SARS-CoV-2 annotated TCRs, excluding TCRs annotated for multiple antigens. TCRdb redid the processing of the public reads, applying fastp at Q25 and MiXCR, and retained in-frame beta chains. Each entry merges the rows of one CDR3 protein and shows their most common DNA and genes. These V and J calls originate from TCRdb's pipeline instead of the authors' own analysis. Recorded for this sample are about 110,000 distinct CDR3 sequences; over 10% of them occurred a single time. Together, the top ten hold 3.8% of the sample.

Broader findings and caveats from the paper: VDJdb matching was skewed toward anti-spike CD8 responses, so virus-specific expansions were likely underestimated and private and CD4 specificities were missed.

The study was a case-control design nested within a healthcare worker cohort in London, UK, with weekly nasopharyngeal swab PCR tests and blood sampling. Between 23 and 31 March 2020, the week of the UK lockdown, healthcare workers were enrolled and then followed up weekly for as long as 16 weeks. The sample here was whole blood, taken at baseline. This receptor was identified in an adult who was a healthcare worker with PCR-confirmed SARS-CoV-2 infection or an uninfected control (not recorded which). The chain employs TRBV10-3 and TRBJ2-7; 7 bases in the middle match TRBD1. The sequenced DNA: TGTGCCATCAGAGGACAGGACAATCTCTCCTACGAGCAGTACTTC. Its amino acids are CAIRGQDNLSYEQYF.